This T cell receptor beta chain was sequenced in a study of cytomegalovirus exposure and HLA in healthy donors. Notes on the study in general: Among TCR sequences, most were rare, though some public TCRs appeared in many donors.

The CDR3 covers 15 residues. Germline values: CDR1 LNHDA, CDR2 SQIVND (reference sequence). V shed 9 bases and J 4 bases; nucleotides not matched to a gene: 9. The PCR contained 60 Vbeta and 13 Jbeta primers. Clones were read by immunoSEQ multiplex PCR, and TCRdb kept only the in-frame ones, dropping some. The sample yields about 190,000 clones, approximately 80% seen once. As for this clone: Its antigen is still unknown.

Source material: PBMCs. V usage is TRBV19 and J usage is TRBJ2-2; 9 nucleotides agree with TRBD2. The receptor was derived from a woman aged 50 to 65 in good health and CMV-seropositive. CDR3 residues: CASTERGDSTGELFF. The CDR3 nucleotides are TGTGCCAGCACCGAGCGGGGGGACTCCACCGGGGAGCTGTTTTTT.